This passage covers 19 T cell receptor beta chains from one sample sequenced in a study of PD-L1 blockade in urothelial cancer. Time point specified: pretreatment peripheral blood. This table comes from immunoSEQ multiplex PCR, and its TCRdb copy is limited to in-frame clones, with some not included. The sample consists of about 130,000 clones, approximately 84% of them appearing once. The material was PBMCs, obtained around atezolizumab (anti-PD-L1) treatment. The receptors originated from a man aged 50 to 60 with urothelial cancer.

The chain links TRBV9 to TRBJ2-4; D not resolved. This CDR3 is built from 14 residues. Per the germline V gene, CDR1 is SGDLS and CDR2 is YYNGEE. V shed 0 bases and J shed 9 bases, with 13 bases lying between them. CDR3 sequence: CASSVVPDPGIQYF. CDR3 in DNA: TGTGCCAGCAGCGTAGTACCGGATCCAGGCATTCAGTACTTC.

This clone came up once. This chain joins TRBV5-1 and TRBJ2-1; possible D gene TRBD2, 5 bases. Trimming left V 0 bases short and J 9 bases short, with 19 bases between. This CDR3 has 16 amino acids. Germline values: CDR1 SGHRS, CDR2 YFSETQ. CDR3 sequence reads: CASSLGRASSFGEQFF. CDR3 nucleotide sequence: TGCGCCAGCAGCTTGGGCCGGGCTAGCAGCTTCGGTGAGCAGTTCTTC.

The chain links TRBV27 to TRBJ1-5; D is possibly TRBD1 (6 bases). The CDR3 has 13 residues. CDR1 and CDR2 from the germline V gene are MNHEY and SMNVEV (reference sequence). The ends were cut back, 6 bases at V and 7 bases at J, with 13 bases in the middle. The CDR3 is CASSHHRDQPQHF. The DNA for the CDR3 is TGTGCCAGCAGCCATCACAGGGACCAGCCCCAGCATTTT.

The V and J genes are TRBV5-6 and TRBJ1-3; perhaps TRBD1 as D (5 bases). Germline CDR1 SGHDT, CDR2 YYEEEE. V lost 1 base and J 5 bases, leaving 13 bases between the germline ends. The length of the CDR3 is 15 residues. The chain's CDR3 is CASSLRGTGRNTIYF. The CDR3 DNA reads as TGTGCCAGCAGCTTGCGGGGGACGGGCCGAAACACCATATATTTT.

V gene TRBV27 combines with J gene TRBJ2-7, with 12 bases matching TRBD2. Germline-derived CDR1 and CDR2 are MNHEY and SMNVEV (reference sequence). The CDR3 is made up of 16 amino acids. V lost 6 bases and J lost 3; bases outside the gene matches: 9. For the CDR3, the DNA is TGTGCCAGCAGAGGACTAGCGGGGATGGGCCTCTACGAGCAGTACTTC. Residues: CASRGLAGMGLYEQYF.

The chain recombines TRBV5-1 with TRBJ2-2, with D perhaps TRBD1 (5 bases). Germline loops: CDR1 SGHRS, CDR2 YFSETQ. The CDR3 is made up of 15 amino acids. Trimming shortened V by 2 bases and J by 4 bases, and 12 bases separated the two germline ends. The CDR3: CASSFTGPLTGELFF. CDR3 bases: TGCGCCAGCAGCTTTACAGGCCCTCTCACCGGGGAGCTGTTTTTT.

The genes are TRBV5-1 and TRBJ2-1; TRBD2 agrees at 7 bases. CDR3 length equals 15 residues. Germline-derived CDR1 and CDR2 are SGHRS and YFSETQ. Trimming at V came to 1 base and at J to 4 bases, leaving 5 bases not matched to a gene. The CDR3 spells CASSLIVGGYNEQFF. The CDR3 coding sequence is TGCGCCAGCAGCTTGATTGTGGGAGGGTACAATGAGCAGTTCTTC.

The chain has TRBV11-3 and TRBJ2-2; possible D gene TRBD2, 6 bases. Trimming removed 1 base from V and 8 bases from J, with 17 bases in between. Germline loops: CDR1 SGHNT, CDR2 YENEEA. The CDR3 is 16 amino acids. CDR3 region: CASSLGIPGLRGELFF. The CDR3 bases are TGTGCCAGCAGCTTAGGGATTCCGGGACTGAGAGGGGAGCTGTTTTTT.

The chain recombines TRBV15 with TRBJ2-5; TRBD2 agrees at 8 bases. The CDR3 has 16 amino acids. V was pared by 3 bases and J by 1 base, with 7 bases of the junction left unmatched. Germline values: CDR1 LNHNV, CDR2 YYDKDF (reference sequence). For the CDR3, the DNA is TGTGCCACCAGCAGCCACGGGAGGGGGTTCCAAGAGACCCAGTACTTC. It encodes CATSSHGRGFQETQYF.

The genes are TRBV27 and TRBJ1-4; D might be TRBD1 (6 bases). In germline, CDR1 is MNHEY, CDR2 SMNVEV (reference sequence). The length of the CDR3 is 15 residues. Trimming took 5 bases from V and 7 from J, leaving 17 bases between them. The CDR3 DNA reads TGTGCCAGCAGTCGGGTACGGGACACCATTGAAAAACTGTTTTTT. As protein: CASSRVRDTIEKLFF.

The J gene is TRBJ2-5, the V gene TRBV5-6, with 7 nucleotides matching TRBD2. Per the germline V gene, CDR1 is SGHDT and CDR2 is YYEEEE. V was pared by 4 bases and J by 4 bases, with 4 bases of the junction left unmatched. The CDR3 has 13 residues. As DNA, the CDR3 is TGTGCCAGCAGCACGGGGGGTCTAGAGACCCAGTACTTC. Translation: CASSTGGLETQYF.

The sample holds a few counts of this clone. The chain employs TRBV7-9 and TRBJ2-7, with D possibly being TRBD2 (5 bases). The germline V gene has CDR1 SEHNR and CDR2 FQNEAQ (reference sequence). This CDR3 has 15 residues. Trimming took off 5 bases at V and 1 base at J, with 15 bases between the two ends. The CDR3 DNA follows: TGTGCCAGCAGCCGTGACCCATCGGGATCCTACGAGCAGTACTTC. Translated, it gives CASSRDPSGSYEQYF.

This sequence joins TRBV18 and TRBJ2-2; TRBD1 aligns across 12 bases. Trimming cost V 2 bases and J 7 bases; bases outside gene matches: 5. This CDR3 has 16 residues. CDR1 and CDR2 from the germline V gene are KGHSH and LQKENI. The CDR3 bases are TGTGCCAGCTCACCAACCGGGACAGGGGGCTTCGGGGAGCTGTTTTTT. Protein product: CASSPTGTGGFGELFF.

This chain joins TRBV27 and TRBJ1-1; 9 bases match TRBD1. The CDR3 covers 14 residues. Unmatched junction bases numbered 8, after V lost 8 bases and J lost 4 bases. Germline CDR1 reads MNHEY; CDR2 reads SMNVEV (reference sequence). The CDR3 DNA sequence: TGTGCCAGCCTGTTGGACAGGGGTGGCACTGAAGCTTTCTTT. Translated, it gives CASLLDRGGTEAFF.

The chain recombines TRBV19 with TRBJ1-2; D possibly corresponds to TRBD1 (6 bases). V gave up 6 bases and J gave up 4 bases, with 15 bases separating them. There are 14 residues in the CDR3. The germline gives CDR1 LNHDA, CDR2 SQIVND (reference sequence). The CDR3 DNA sequence: TGTGCCAGTAGCTCACGAAAACAGGGCTATGGCTACACCTTC. The encoded protein is CASSSRKQGYGYTF.

V is TRBV28 and J is TRBJ1-2, with TRBD1 matching 12 bases. The CDR3 has 16 amino acids. The V gene's germline CDR1 is MDHEN and CDR2 SYDVKM. V gave up 3 bases and J gave up 7 bases; unmatched junction bases: 9. CDR3 DNA: TGTGCCAGCAGTTTCCGGGACAGGGGGCCTCTCTCTGGCTACACCTTC. Its protein is CASSFRDRGPLSGYTF.

Note on this clone: One junction end does not reproduce the germline sequence, and a read error may be involved. The CDR3 region has the DNA TGTGCTAGCAGCTTAACAGGGGGAAAAGAGACCCAGTACTTC. Residues: CASSLTGGKETQYF. This chain links TRBV7-7 with TRBJ2-5, with 8 bases lining up with TRBD1. CDR1 and CDR2 (germline): SSHAT, FNYEAQ (reference sequence). The CDR3 has 14 residues.

The V and J genes are TRBV7-2 and TRBJ2-7; 8 nucleotides line up with TRBD2. There are 15 residues in the CDR3. Trimming removed 1 base from V and 0 bases from J; junction bases left unmatched: 2. Germline lookup yields CDR1 SGHTA and CDR2 FQGNSA. The CDR3 spells CASSLGAGASYEQYF. The CDR3 nucleotides read TGTGCCAGCAGCTTAGGAGCGGGGGCCTCCTACGAGCAGTACTTC.

With regard to this clone: Distinct nucleotide sequences in the sample also encode this CDR3. The V and J genes are TRBV7-9 and TRBJ2-3; D ambiguous. This CDR3 comprises 12 residues. Germline values: CDR1 SEHNR, CDR2 FQNEAQ (reference sequence). Trimming took off 5 bases at V and 0 bases at J, with 3 bases between the two ends. As DNA, the CDR3 is TGTGCCAGCAGCCCTAGCACAGATACGCAGTATTTT. Encoded protein: CASSPSTDTQYF.